The 24 T cell receptor beta chains below come from one sample, sequenced in a study of low-dose radiotherapy and immunotherapy resistance in tumors (dated by TCRdb to between 2021 and 2022). TCRdb lists the instrument as Illumina MiniSeq. TCRs were amplified for 20 to 25 PCR cycles with Phusion, using a constant-region primer paired with the adapter attached to the V primers. TCRdb redid the processing of the public reads, applying fastp at Q25 and MiXCR, and retained in-frame beta chains. Rows with one shared CDR3 protein collapse into an entry with the most common genes and DNA. For this sample there are about 50,000 distinct CDR3 sequences; about an eighth appear just once. The biggest ten clones account for 5.5% to 7.5% of the sample. Reading the label with the study, this specimen's time point is: before trial treatment. This material consisted of PBMCs, taken before treatment. These TCRs come from a female donor with ovarian cancer.

This clonotype has a count of ten or more. The V call is TRBV4-2, the J call TRBJ2-5, with 15 bases fitting TRBD2. The V and J ends lost 3 bases and 5 bases, in that order; junction bases with no gene match: 13. Germline values: CDR1 LGHNA, CDR2 YNFKEQ. This CDR3 is built from 19 residues. The CDR3 DNA follows: TGTGCCAGCAGCCAGGGACTAGCGGGGGGCCGATTACGGGGGGAGACCCAGTACTTC. This codes for CASSQGLAGGRLRGETQYF.

In its sample, this clonotype was seen many times. V gene TRBV20-1 combines with J gene TRBJ2-7; maybe TRBD2 (5 bases). Deletions cut 0 bases from V and 5 bases from J, with 17 bases between. Germline V CDR1 and CDR2: DFQATT, SNEGSKA (reference sequence). CDR3 size: 15 residues. CDR3 loop: CSARDIEGVIDEQYF. CDR3 sequence (DNA): TGCAGTGCTAGAGATATCGAGGGAGTAATCGACGAGCAGTACTTC.

This clonotype was recorded at least ten times. The chain recombines TRBV9 with TRBJ1-6; D may be TRBD1 (5 bases). Germline CDR1 SGDLS, CDR2 YYNGEE. With 4 bases removed from V and 7 bases from J, the gap between germline ends came to 12 bases. The CDR3 consists of 14 residues. The CDR3 sequence is CASSPRDGNSPLHF. CDR3 nucleotide sequence: TGTGCCAGCAGCCCCAGGGATGGGAATTCACCCCTCCACTTT. Combining the CDR3 with reference TRBV9 and TRBJ1-6 gives the whole variable domain DSGVTQTPKHLITATGQRVTLRCSPRSGDLSVYWYQQSLDQGLQFLIQYYNGEERAKGNILERFSAQQFPDLHSELNLSSLELGDSALYFCASSPRDGNSPLHFGNGTRLTVT.

This clonotype was picked up a small number of times. The chain joins TRBV5-1 to TRBJ1-1, with TRBD1 identical over 9 bases. V lost 4 bases to trimming and J lost 1 base; unmatched junction nucleotides: 8. This CDR3 has 16 residues. Germline V gene lookup returns CDR1 SGHRS and CDR2 YFSETQ. CDR3 loop: CASSTGTGPTNTEAFF. CDR3 nucleotides: TGCGCCAGCAGCACAGGGACAGGGCCTACGAACACTGAAGCTTTCTTT. The variable domain in full, completed from reference TRBV5-1 and TRBJ1-1, reads KAGVTQTPRYLIKTRGQQVTLSCSPISGHRSVSWYQQTPGQGLQFLFEYFSETQRNKGNFPGRFSGRQFSNSRSEMNVSTLELGDSALYLCASSTGTGPTNTEAFFGQGTRLTVV.

This clonotype appeared many times. A read error is the likely source, as a far larger clone sits one nucleotide away. The V call is TRBV28, the J call TRBJ2-1, with D tentatively TRBD1 (6 bases). The CDR3 runs 14 residues. V dropped 6 bases and J dropped 10 bases, with 19 bases sitting between them. Germline V CDR1 and CDR2: MDHEN, SYDVKM. The CDR3 here is CASRAQGSLYEQFF. The CDR3 coding sequence is TGTGCCAGCAGGGCGCAGGGGAGCCTCTACGAGCAGTTCTTC.

In this sample, this clonotype turned up many times. The V gene is TRBV28, the J gene TRBJ1-1; 9 bases are shared with TRBD1. CDR1 and CDR2 from the germline V gene are MDHEN and SYDVKM. The CDR3 covers 16 residues. V shed 6 bases and J 6 bases; nucleotides not matched to a gene: 14. CDR3 residues: CASSQAGRDRAPEAFF. In nucleotides, the CDR3 is TGTGCCAGCAGCCAGGCAGGCCGGGACAGGGCCCCTGAAGCTTTCTTT.

This clonotype came up many times. The chain carries TRBV6-6 and TRBJ2-7; 9 nucleotides line up with TRBD1. Germline CDR1 reads MNHNY; CDR2 reads SVGAGI (reference sequence). The V gene end was trimmed by 0 bases and the J gene end by 0 bases; junction bases not matched to a gene: 0. The CDR3 loop spans 15 amino acids. The CDR3 region is CASSYSGQGSYEQYF. The CDR3, as DNA: TGTGCCAGCAGTTACTCGGGACAGGGCTCCTACGAGCAGTACTTC.

The V and J genes are TRBV5-8 and TRBJ2-1; D gene ambiguous. Trimming cost V 0 bases and J 7 bases, with 5 bases left between them. In germline, CDR1 is SGHTS, CDR2 YDEGEE. The CDR3 is made up of 12 amino acids. Written as DNA, the CDR3 is TGTGCCAGCAGCTTGGCGTGGAATGAGCAGTTCTTC. Protein: CASSLAWNEQFF.

This clonotype has at least ten counts. The rearrangement uses TRBV2 and TRBJ2-3, with a possible D match to TRBD2 (7 bases). The CDR3 spans 16 residues. V was shortened by 3 bases and J by 0 bases, with 13 bases between the two germline ends. Germline V gives CDR1 SNHLY, CDR2 FYNNEI. For the CDR3, the DNA is TGTGCCAGCAGTGACGGTGGGGGGGCAAGCACAGATACGCAGTATTTT. Protein product: CASSDGGGASTDTQYF.

V is TRBV7-6 and J is TRBJ1-1, with TRBD1 matching over 11 bases. This CDR3 has 15 amino acids. Looked up from germline, CDR1 is SGHVS and CDR2 is FNYEAQ. The trim removed 2 bases at V and 5 bases at J, leaving 4 bases unmatched. CDR3 sequence (DNA): TGTGCCAGCAGCTTACGGACAGGGGGCGTTACTGAAGCTTTCTTT. It translates to CASSLRTGGVTEAFF. The complete variable domain, with remaining parts taken from reference TRBV7-6 and TRBJ1-1, reads GAGVSQSPRYKVTKRGQDVALRCDPISGHVSLYWYRQALGQGPEFLTYFNYEAQQDKSGLPNDRFSAERPEGSISTLTIQRTEQRDSAMYRCASSLRTGGVTEAFFGQGTRLTVV.

This clonotype was counted ten times or more. V is TRBV20-1 and J is TRBJ2-3; 11 bases line up with TRBD2. Germline V lookup: CDR1 DFQATT, CDR2 SNEGSKA (reference sequence). Losses at the gene ends were 6 bases for V and 2 bases for J; bases not matched to a gene: 10. The CDR3 sequence is 16 residues long. The CDR3 nucleotides are TGCAGTGCCACCCTACTAGCGGGGGCGTTCACAGATACGCAGTATTTT. Translated, it gives CSATLLAGAFTDTQYF.

As to this clonotype: A far larger clone differs by one base, so this is likely a read error. The chain combines TRBV29-1 with TRBJ2-1; the match to TRBD2 covers 8 bases. This CDR3 has 12 residues. Germline V CDR1 and CDR2: SQVTM, ANQGSEA. V lost 7 bases and J lost 10; bases outside the gene matches: 9. The CDR3 nucleotides read TGCAGCGCTCGGGAGGGCACCTACGAGCAGTTCTTC. Its translation: CSAREGTYEQFF.

This clonotype was recorded many times. The rearrangement uses TRBV27 and TRBJ2-4, with TRBD1 matching over 7 bases. In germline, CDR1 is MNHEY, CDR2 SMNVEV (reference sequence). CDR3 length: 15 residues. Trimming cost V 8 bases and J 2 bases; bases outside gene matches: 9. Here the CDR3 reads CASQKFRGTKNIQYF. CDR3 nucleotide sequence: TGTGCCAGCCAGAAATTCAGGGGGACCAAAAACATTCAGTACTTC.

This clonotype was detected ten times or more. The J gene is TRBJ2-3, the V gene TRBV6-6; D is possibly TRBD1 or TRBD2 (5 bases each). Germline V gene lookup returns CDR1 MNHNY and CDR2 SVGAGI (reference sequence). The CDR3 has 14 residues. Trimming took off 7 bases at V and 0 bases at J, with 11 bases between the two ends. The CDR3: CASTKGDSTDTQYF. DNA for the CDR3: TGTGCCAGCACCAAAGGGGACAGCACAGATACGCAGTATTTT.

This clonotype was seen many times. This chain links TRBV10-3 with TRBJ2-5; D is undetermined. CDR1 and CDR2 from the germline V gene are ENHRY and SYGVKD. The CDR3 totals 14 residues. Trimming pared 4 bases from V and 0 bases from J, leaving 9 bases between. The CDR3 sequence is CAISGTVYQETQYF. The CDR3 coding sequence is TGTGCCATCAGTGGGACGGTGTACCAAGAGACCCAGTACTTC.

Of note for this clonotype: A far larger clone is off by one base, so a read error is likely. The chain joins TRBV6-8 to TRBJ1-1; no reliable D call. Trimming pared 7 bases from V and 1 base from J, leaving 10 bases between. The CDR3 consists of 13 residues. The germline CDR1 and CDR2 sequences are MNHGY and SAAAGT. The CDR3 region has the DNA TGTGCCAGCATCTTAAATGGGAACACTGAAGCTTTCTTT. This encodes CASILNGNTEAFF.

This clonotype was recorded many times. The chain uses TRBV20-1 and TRBJ1-1; TRBD1 aligns across 7 bases. The CDR3 sequence is 12 residues long. Germline V gene lookup returns CDR1 DFQATT and CDR2 SNEGSKA (reference sequence). The trim removed 6 bases at V and 6 bases at J, leaving 7 bases unmatched. The CDR3 sequence: CSAATGKAEAFF. The CDR3 DNA is TGCAGTGCGGCGACAGGGAAGGCTGAAGCTTTCTTT.

This clonotype was recorded a few times. The V call is TRBV9, the J call TRBJ1-3; D gene uncertain. Germline CDR1 reads SGDLS; CDR2 reads YYNGEE. The V end lost 7 bases, the J end lost 7 bases, and 18 bases lay between the germline ends. The CDR3 totals 14 residues. The CDR3, as DNA: TGTGCCAGCTCCCCGGACGGTTTGAGGAACACCATATATTTT. Protein: CASSPDGLRNTIYF.

This clonotype turned up a few times. The chain is built from TRBV30 and TRBJ2-1; 10 nucleotides align to TRBD1. V shed 5 bases, J shed 3 bases, and the junction held 13 bases outside the gene matches. CDR1 is GTSNPN, CDR2 SVGIG, per germline (reference sequence). The CDR3 is 17 residues long. The CDR3 region is CAWGGSRQGAFYNEQFF. The CDR3 coding sequence is TGTGCCTGGGGGGGATCCCGACAGGGGGCTTTCTACAATGAGCAGTTCTTC.

At least ten counts were recorded for this clonotype. The chain carries TRBV10-3 and TRBJ2-7; 7 bases align to TRBD1. The CDR3 is 12 amino acids. Trimming at V came to 5 bases and at J to 6 bases, leaving 4 bases not matched to a gene. The germline V gene has CDR1 ENHRY and CDR2 SYGVKD. The CDR3 loop reads CAISQTGSEQYF. The CDR3 bases are TGTGCCATCAGTCAGACAGGGAGCGAGCAGTACTTC.

This clonotype has ten or more counts. This chain joins TRBV5-6 and TRBJ2-1; no reliable D call. The germline V gene encodes CDR1 SGHDT and CDR2 YYEEEE. The germline V and J ends were trimmed by 0 bases and 9 bases, with 16 bases remaining between them. CDR3 length: 15 residues. CDR3 protein: CASSLDSAGRSEQFF. The DNA of the CDR3 is TGTGCCAGCAGCTTGGACTCCGCCGGACGGAGTGAGCAGTTCTTC.

This clonotype has a count of ten or more. V and J are TRBV20-1 and TRBJ2-5, with D perhaps TRBD2 (5 bases). Germline lookup yields CDR1 DFQATT and CDR2 SNEGSKA (reference sequence). V dropped 5 bases and J dropped 5 bases, with 9 bases sitting between them. The CDR3 spans 11 residues. The CDR3 spells CSAPREETQYF. Here the CDR3 DNA reads TGCAGTGCTCCGAGGGAGGAGACCCAGTACTTC.

This clonotype was counted ten times or more. V and J are TRBV20-1 and TRBJ2-1; 13 nucleotides match TRBD2. J was trimmed by 10 bases and V by 3 bases; bases with no gene match: 6. The CDR3 totals 14 residues. Germline values: CDR1 DFQATT, CDR2 SNEGSKA (reference sequence). In DNA form, the CDR3 reads TGCAGTGCTAGGCGCGGACTAGCGGGAGTCGAGCAGTTCTTC. It is translated as CSARRGLAGVEQFF.

In its sample, this clonotype was seen a few times. The chain recombines TRBV5-1 with TRBJ2-1; 7 positions match TRBD2. Trimming cost V 3 bases and J 2 bases; bases outside gene matches: 8. CDR3 size: 16 residues. Germline assignment: CDR1 SGHRS and CDR2 YFSETQ. This CDR3 is CASSSKRGDPYNEQFF. The DNA of the CDR3 is TGCGCCAGCAGCTCCAAACGGGGGGACCCCTACAATGAGCAGTTCTTC. The complete variable domain, with remaining parts taken from reference TRBV5-1 and TRBJ2-1, reads KAGVTQTPRYLIKTRGQQVTLSCSPISGHRSVSWYQQTPGQGLQFLFEYFSETQRNKGNFPGRFSGRQFSNSRSEMNVSTLELGDSALYLCASSSKRGDPYNEQFFGPGTRLTVL.